Listed below are T cell receptor beta chains from one sample, sequenced in a study of blood T cell repertoires in COVID-19. TCRdb's table, derived via immunoSEQ multiplex PCR, lists solely in-frame clones and lacks some. The repertoire holds tens of thousands of clones, with roughly 87% as singletons. The sample consisted of peripheral blood. Receptor source: a human donor with acute or convalescent COVID-19. The donor label of this sample is uncertain. Both conserved end residues are part of each CDR3. D genes are given only for firm matches. The size of a clone is reported for some rows only, either as once, few or many, or as a class for expanded clones.

v_gene: TRBV3-1/TRBV3-2; j_gene: TRBJ2-4; d_gene: .; abundance: .; CDR3nt: TGTGCCAGCCAAGGGGACGATAGCGGTCCTCCATACTTC; CDR3aa: CASQGDDSGPPYF
v_gene: TRBV6-4; j_gene: TRBJ2-3; d_gene: .; abundance: .; CDR3nt: TGTGCCAGCAGTAGCGGTGCTAGCACAGATACGCAGTATTTT; CDR3aa: CASSSGASTDTQYF
v_gene: TRBV2; j_gene: TRBJ2-5; d_gene: TRBD1; abundance: .; CDR3nt: TGTGCCAGCAGCCGGGACAGGGGTCGGGGGGAGACCCAGTACTTC; CDR3aa: CASSRDRGRGETQYF
v_gene: TRBV5-1; j_gene: TRBJ2-1; d_gene: .; abundance: .; CDR3nt: TGCGCCAGCAGCTTGGTGACAACTGTAGCGAATGAGCAGTTCTTC; CDR3aa: CASSLVTTVANEQFF
v_gene: TRBV7-2; j_gene: TRBJ1-6; d_gene: .; abundance: .; CDR3nt: TGTGCCAGCAGCTTACGAGGTGGTGGCTCCTATAATTCACCCCTCCACTTT; CDR3aa: CASSLRGGGSYNSPLHF
v_gene: TRBV10-3; j_gene: TRBJ1-1; d_gene: .; abundance: .; CDR3nt: TGTGCCATCAGTGGTGACAGGTCTTCCATTCTGAACACTGAAGCTTTCTTT; CDR3aa: CAISGDRSSILNTEAFF
v_gene: TRBV9; j_gene: TRBJ2-1; d_gene: .; abundance: few; CDR3nt: TGTGCCAGCAGCGCCTCACTCCCCGGGACACAGACCCACAATGAGCAGTTCTTC; CDR3aa: CASSASLPGTQTHNEQFF
v_gene: TRBV6-5; j_gene: TRBJ2-1; d_gene: .; abundance: .; CDR3nt: TGTGCCAGCAGCTGGGGGCAGGGAAAGGGCAATGAGCAGTTCTTC; CDR3aa: CASSWGQGKGNEQFF
v_gene: TRBV5-1; j_gene: TRBJ1-2; d_gene: TRBD1; abundance: .; CDR3nt: TGCGCCAGCAGCTTGGGGACAGGATTAAACTATGGCTACACCTTC; CDR3aa: CASSLGTGLNYGYTF
v_gene: TRBV4-2; j_gene: TRBJ2-7; d_gene: TRBD2; abundance: few; CDR3nt: TGTGCCAGCAGCCAGGGGACTAGCGGGAGGACCTACGAGCAGTACTTC; CDR3aa: CASSQGTSGRTYEQYF
v_gene: TRBV5-5; j_gene: TRBJ2-2; d_gene: .; abundance: .; CDR3nt: TGTGCCAGCAGCTTGGACGGGAACACCGGGGAGCTGTTTTTT; CDR3aa: CASSLDGNTGELFF
v_gene: TRBV11-3; j_gene: TRBJ2-4; d_gene: .; abundance: .; CDR3nt: TGTGCCAGCAGCTTGGGCAGGGATGAGATTCAGTACTTC; CDR3aa: CASSLGRDEIQYF
v_gene: TRBV7-6; j_gene: TRBJ2-7; d_gene: TRBD2; abundance: .; CDR3nt: TGTGCCAGCAGCTTATGGGGTCGGGAGGGCCGAGATTCTTGGGACGAGCAGTACTTC; CDR3aa: CASSLWGREGRDSWDEQYF
v_gene: TRBV2; j_gene: TRBJ1-3; d_gene: TRBD1; abundance: .; CDR3nt: TGTGCCAGCAGGGGACAGCACCTAAACTCTGGAAACACCATATATTTT; CDR3aa: CASRGQHLNSGNTIYF
v_gene: TRBV3-1/TRBV3-2; j_gene: TRBJ1-2; d_gene: TRBD1; abundance: .; CDR3nt: TGTGCCAGCAGACCACAGGGGATCGGGGGTGGCTACACCTTC; CDR3aa: CASRPQGIGGGYTF
v_gene: TRBV30; j_gene: TRBJ1-6; d_gene: .; abundance: .; CDR3nt: TGTGCCTGGAGTGTAACAGTGAATTCACCCCTCCACTTT; CDR3aa: CAWSVTVNSPLHF
v_gene: TRBV19; j_gene: TRBJ2-7; d_gene: TRBD2; abundance: .; CDR3nt: TGTGCCAGTAGTCCAACACCCGGGACTAGCGGGAGTATATACGAGCAGTACTTC; CDR3aa: CASSPTPGTSGSIYEQYF
v_gene: TRBV27; j_gene: TRBJ2-2; d_gene: TRBD1; abundance: .; CDR3nt: TGTGCCAGCAGTCCAGACAGGGCCACCGGGGAGCTGTTTTTT; CDR3aa: CASSPDRATGELFF
v_gene: TRBV5-4; j_gene: TRBJ2-3; d_gene: TRBD2; abundance: .; CDR3nt: TGTGCCAGCAGCCCGGGGGGCGGGAGGTCAGATACGCAGTATTTT; CDR3aa: CASSPGGGRSDTQYF
v_gene: TRBV2; j_gene: TRBJ2-5; d_gene: .; abundance: .; CDR3nt: TGTGCCAGCAACAGGCCTCCCCCAGAGACCCAGTACTTC; CDR3aa: CASNRPPPETQYF
v_gene: TRBV2; j_gene: TRBJ1-6; d_gene: .; abundance: .; CDR3nt: TGTGCCAGCAGTGAACTCCCGCGGAGCTCCTATAATTCACCCCTCCACTTT; CDR3aa: CASSELPRSSYNSPLHF
v_gene: TRBV7-2; j_gene: TRBJ1-2; d_gene: .; abundance: .; CDR3nt: TGTGCCAGCAGCTTCATGGGAGGGGACTATGGCTACACCTTC; CDR3aa: CASSFMGGDYGYTF
v_gene: TRBV15; j_gene: TRBJ2-4; d_gene: TRBD2; abundance: .; CDR3nt: TGTGCCACCAGCAGGAACGGGGGGGCACTCCCCATTCAGTACTTC; CDR3aa: CATSRNGGALPIQYF
v_gene: TRBV9; j_gene: TRBJ2-1; d_gene: TRBD2; abundance: .; CDR3nt: TGTGCCAGCAGCGGGCAAGCGGGAGGGCCAGTTGAGCAGTTCTTC; CDR3aa: CASSGQAGGPVEQFF
v_gene: TRBV28; j_gene: TRBJ1-5; d_gene: TRBD1; abundance: .; CDR3nt: TGTGCCAGCAGACGGACAGGGTTAGAACAGCCCCAGCATTTT; CDR3aa: CASRRTGLEQPQHF
v_gene: TRBV21-1; j_gene: TRBJ2-2; d_gene: .; abundance: .; CDR3nt: TGTGCCAGCAGCCCCCTCTCAGGGGCGGGGGACGGCACCGGGGAGCTGTTTTTT; CDR3aa: CASSPLSGAGDGTGELFF
v_gene: TRBV5-1; j_gene: TRBJ2-7; d_gene: .; abundance: .; CDR3nt: TGCGCCAGCAGCTTGGCCAGGGACTACGAGCAGTACTTC; CDR3aa: CASSLARDYEQYF
v_gene: TRBV12-3/TRBV12-4; j_gene: TRBJ2-7; d_gene: TRBD1; abundance: .; CDR3nt: TGTGCCAGCAGCACGGGACAGACCTACGAGCAGTACTTC; CDR3aa: CASSTGQTYEQYF
v_gene: TRBV18; j_gene: TRBJ2-3; d_gene: .; abundance: .; CDR3nt: TGTGCCAGCTCCCTTGACCTGGGAGGCACAGATACGCAGTATTTT; CDR3aa: CASSLDLGGTDTQYF
v_gene: TRBV10-1; j_gene: TRBJ1-3; d_gene: .; abundance: .; CDR3nt: TGCGCCAGCAGTGAGCGAGGCTCTGGAAACACCATATATTTT; CDR3aa: CASSERGSGNTIYF
v_gene: TRBV5-6; j_gene: TRBJ1-2; d_gene: TRBD1; abundance: .; CDR3nt: TGTGCCAGCAGGAAAAGGGGACAGGTCTATGGCTACACCTTC; CDR3aa: CASRKRGQVYGYTF
v_gene: TRBV5-4; j_gene: TRBJ2-1; d_gene: .; abundance: .; CDR3nt: TGTGCCAGCATAAACCGGAGGGGACAGCGAAATGAGCAGTTCTTC; CDR3aa: CASINRRGQRNEQFF
v_gene: TRBV2; j_gene: TRBJ2-1; d_gene: TRBD1; abundance: once; CDR3nt: TGTGCCAGCAGTGACGACAGGGGGCCATACAATGAGCAGTTCTTC; CDR3aa: CASSDDRGPYNEQFF
v_gene: TRBV10-1; j_gene: TRBJ2-7; d_gene: TRBD1; abundance: .; CDR3nt: TGCGCCAGCACACCGGGACAGGACAACTACGAGCAGTACTTC; CDR3aa: CASTPGQDNYEQYF
v_gene: TRBV18; j_gene: TRBJ2-2; d_gene: .; abundance: .; CDR3nt: TGTGCCAGCTCACCTGACAGGACTAACACCGGGGAGCTGTTTTTT; CDR3aa: CASSPDRTNTGELFF
v_gene: TRBV7-9; j_gene: TRBJ2-7; d_gene: .; abundance: .; CDR3nt: TGTGCCAGCAGCCTTGGACTAAACCCCTACGAGCAGTACTTC; CDR3aa: CASSLGLNPYEQYF
v_gene: TRBV7-2; j_gene: TRBJ2-5; d_gene: .; abundance: .; CDR3nt: TGTGCCAGCAGCTTAGCACCAGGGTACCAAGAGACCCAGTACTTC; CDR3aa: CASSLAPGYQETQYF
v_gene: TRBV27; j_gene: TRBJ1-1; d_gene: .; abundance: once; CDR3nt: TGTGCCAGCAGTTTACTACAGGGCGAGACTTTCTTT; CDR3aa: CASSLLQGETFF
v_gene: TRBV9; j_gene: TRBJ1-2; d_gene: TRBD1; abundance: .; CDR3nt: TGTGCCAGCAGCGTAGGATTAGGGGGCCATGGCTACACCTTC; CDR3aa: CASSVGLGGHGYTF
v_gene: TRBV6-5; j_gene: TRBJ2-1; d_gene: TRBD2; abundance: .; CDR3nt: TGTGCCAGCAGAACCGGGACTACCCCCTACAATGAGCAGTTCTTC; CDR3aa: CASRTGTTPYNEQFF
v_gene: TRBV27; j_gene: TRBJ2-2; d_gene: .; abundance: .; CDR3nt: TGTGCCAGCAGTTTACATGGACTCAACACCGGGGAGCTGTTTTTT; CDR3aa: CASSLHGLNTGELFF
v_gene: TRBV12-3/TRBV12-4; j_gene: TRBJ1-1; d_gene: .; abundance: few; CDR3nt: TGTGCCAGCAGTTTACAGGGGAACACTGAAGCTTTCTTT; CDR3aa: CASSLQGNTEAFF
v_gene: TRBV6-5; j_gene: TRBJ2-2; d_gene: TRBD1; abundance: .; CDR3nt: TGTGCCAGCAGACAGGGGGTGGGAAACACCGGGGAGCTGTTTTTT; CDR3aa: CASRQGVGNTGELFF
v_gene: TRBV24-1; j_gene: TRBJ2-7; d_gene: .; abundance: .; CDR3nt: TGTGCCACCAGTGATTCACAGACTCCTAGAGGGTCCTACGAGCAGTACTTC; CDR3aa: CATSDSQTPRGSYEQYF
v_gene: TRBV15; j_gene: TRBJ1-5; d_gene: .; abundance: once; CDR3nt: TGTGCCACCAGCAGACCACCGGGACATAGCAATCAGCCCCAGCATTTT; CDR3aa: CATSRPPGHSNQPQHF
v_gene: TRBV11-3; j_gene: TRBJ2-2; d_gene: TRBD2; abundance: once; CDR3nt: TGTGCCAGCAGCCCAATAGCGGGGCTAAACACCGGGGAGCTGTTTTTT; CDR3aa: CASSPIAGLNTGELFF
v_gene: TRBV27; j_gene: TRBJ1-4; d_gene: .; abundance: .; CDR3nt: TGTGCCAGCAGTGAAGACTGGGCGGGGAGTGAAAAACTGTTTTTT; CDR3aa: CASSEDWAGSEKLFF
v_gene: TRBV2; j_gene: TRBJ2-7; d_gene: .; abundance: .; CDR3nt: TGTGCCAGCAGTGACGGGGGGCCAGGGGCATACGAGCAGTACTTC; CDR3aa: CASSDGGPGAYEQYF
v_gene: TRBV7-3; j_gene: TRBJ2-3; d_gene: TRBD2; abundance: .; CDR3nt: TGTGCCAGCAGCTTATTAGGGACTAGTACAGATACGCAGTATTTT; CDR3aa: CASSLLGTSTDTQYF
v_gene: TRBV10-3; j_gene: TRBJ2-1; d_gene: TRBD2; abundance: .; CDR3nt: TGTGCCATCAGGGGGACTAGCGGGATGAGCTCCTACAATGAGCAGTTCTTC; CDR3aa: CAIRGTSGMSSYNEQFF
v_gene: TRBV21-1; j_gene: TRBJ2-1; d_gene: .; abundance: .; CDR3nt: TGTGCCAGCAGCAAATTTTGTGGAGGGACAGGGCTGTGGAATGAGCAGTTCTTC; CDR3aa: CASSKFCGGTGLWNEQFF